The 24 T cell receptor beta chains below all came from one sample that was sequenced in a study of blood T cell repertoires in COVID-19. Generated by immunoSEQ multiplex PCR, the TCRdb table keeps only in-frame clones and is missing some. There are some 120,000 clones in the sample; more than 75% occur only once, and approximately 3.7% lies in the top ten. Sequences were obtained from peripheral blood. The receptors were sampled from a man between 45 and 60 years old with active COVID-19.

This clone showed up just once. The J gene is TRBJ2-6, the V gene TRBV29-1; 9 nucleotides align to TRBD1. Germline-derived CDR1 and CDR2 are SQVTM and ANQGSEA. V shed 5 bases, J shed 4 bases, and the junction held 6 bases outside the gene matches. The CDR3 loop spans 15 amino acids. The CDR3 nucleotides are TGCAGCGTTATTGGACAGGGGACCGGGGCCAACGTCCTGACTTTC. It encodes CSVIGQGTGANVLTF.

Written as DNA, the CDR3 is TGTGCCAGCAGTACCCGCAGGGCAGGAGGGGAGACCCAGTACTTC. It yields the protein CASSTRRAGGETQYF. The J gene is TRBJ2-5, the V gene TRBV6-5, with TRBD2 as a possible D gene (6 bases). Germline-derived CDR1 and CDR2 are MNHEY and SVGAGI. V was pared by 5 bases and J by 5 bases, with 18 bases between. The CDR3 spans 15 residues.

This chain links TRBV2 with TRBJ1-2; maybe TRBD1 (6 bases). The CDR3 loop spans 14 amino acids. Trimming removed 2 bases from V and 0 bases from J, with 7 bases in between. The germline gives CDR1 SNHLY, CDR2 FYNNEI. The CDR3 nucleotides are TGTGCCAGCAGTGAACAGGGGACTAACTATGGCTACACCTTC. Protein sequence: CASSEQGTNYGYTF.

The CDR3 protein is CASSVNGDTQYF. The CDR3 DNA follows: TGTGCCAGCAGCGTGAATGGCGATACGCAGTATTTT. This rearrangement joins TRBV9 to TRBJ2-3; the D is unclear. V was cut by 2 bases and J by 6 bases, with 7 bases left in between. The CDR3 is 12 amino acids. Looked up from germline, CDR1 is SGDLS and CDR2 is YYNGEE.

The chain carries TRBV7-9 and TRBJ1-5, with D possibly matching TRBD1 (5 bases). Germline loops: CDR1 SEHNR, CDR2 FQNEAQ (reference sequence). CDR3 length: 12 residues. Trimming left V 8 bases short and J 4 bases short, with 9 bases between. The CDR3 sequence is CASAGGNQPQHF. CDR3 DNA sequence: TGTGCCAGCGCGGGGGGAAATCAGCCCCAGCATTTT. The variable domain in full, with the rest retrieved from reference TRBV7-9 and TRBJ1-5, is DTGVSQNPRHKITKRGQNVTFRCDPISEHNRLYWYRQTLGQGPEFLTYFQNEAQLEKSRLLSDRFSAERPKGSFSTLEIQRTEQGDSAMYLCASAGGNQPQHFGDGTRLSIL.

CDR3 sequence reads: CASSFDTSRRDTQYF. The CDR3 nucleotides read TGCGCCAGCAGTTTTGACACTTCCCGGAGGGATACGCAGTATTTT. The chain is built from TRBV10-1 and TRBJ2-3; D might be TRBD2 (5 bases). The germline gives CDR1 WNHNN, CDR2 SYGVQD (reference sequence). The CDR3 is made up of 15 amino acids. V lost 5 bases, J lost 6 bases, and 18 bases lay in between.

CDR3 residues: CASSQTCGLACSDTQYF. The CDR3 DNA reads as TGCGCCAGCAGTCAAACCTGCGGGCTAGCATGCTCAGATACGCAGTATTTT. V is TRBV23-1 and J is TRBJ2-3; D is perhaps TRBD2 (5 bases). TRBV23-1 is an ORF, and what it does is uncertain. Trimming pared 2 bases from V and 4 bases from J, leaving 19 bases between. The CDR3 covers 17 residues.

The V and J genes are TRBV12-5 and TRBJ1-6; no firm D call. V lost 2 bases and J lost 7, with 6 bases in between. CDR3 size: 13 residues. Germline CDR1 reads LGHNT; CDR2 reads FRNRAP. The CDR3 nucleotides are TGTGCTAGTGGTTTGCGAGGGAATTCACCCCTCCACTTT. It encodes CASGLRGNSPLHF.

This clone was observed a single time. The genes are TRBV12-3 or TRBV12-4 and TRBJ1-1; 9 nucleotides align to TRBD1. The CDR3 covers 12 residues. V was clipped by 1 base and J by 12 bases; unmatched bases: 3. CDR3 residues: CASSLDRGPTFF. The CDR3 DNA is TGTGCCAGCAGTTTAGACAGGGGGCCGACTTTCTTT.

CDR3: CSASPRVGWRGAFF. Written as DNA, the CDR3 is TGCAGTGCTAGTCCCAGGGTCGGATGGAGGGGAGCTTTCTTT. The rearrangement links TRBV20-1 to TRBJ1-1, with D possibly matching TRBD1 (5 bases). The V and J ends lost 3 bases and 10 bases respectively, with 21 bases between them. Germline CDR1 is DFQATT and CDR2 is SNEGSKA (reference sequence). This CDR3 has 14 amino acids.

The chain recombines TRBV15 with TRBJ2-1; unclear D gene. Germline V gives CDR1 LNHNV, CDR2 YYDKDF (reference sequence). Trimming stripped 7 bases from V and 0 bases from J, with 13 bases between. The CDR3 runs to 15 residues. CDR3 nucleotide sequence: TGTGCCACCACCAAAGACCTAACCTCCTACAATGAGCAGTTCTTC. Translating gives CATTKDLTSYNEQFF.

The J gene is TRBJ2-5, the V gene TRBV10-2; maybe TRBD2 (6 bases). CDR1 and CDR2 (germline): WSHSY, SAAADI. This CDR3 spans 13 amino acids. Trimming stripped 8 bases from V and 7 bases from J, with 17 bases between. The CDR3 region is CASALGGTGTQYF. In DNA, the CDR3 is TGCGCCAGCGCCCTGGGGGGAACGGGGACCCAGTACTTC.

This rearrangement joins TRBV12-3 or TRBV12-4 to TRBJ2-5; 9 nucleotides match TRBD1. This CDR3 has 12 residues. Losses at the gene ends were 6 bases for V and 5 bases for J; bases not matched to a gene: 1. CDR3 region: CASRGTGETQYF. The DNA for the CDR3 is TGTGCCAGCAGGGGGACAGGGGAGACCCAGTACTTC.

The rearrangement uses TRBV11-2 and TRBJ1-4; weak D call: TRBD1 (6 bases). V lost 5 bases and J lost 8, with 15 bases in between. The CDR3 is made up of 14 amino acids. Per the germline V gene, CDR1 is SGHAT and CDR2 is FQNNGV. The CDR3 DNA follows: TGTGCCAGCAGCCACAGGGTGGGAAAGGAAAAACTGTTTTTT. This encodes CASSHRVGKEKLFF. The whole variable domain, remainder taken from reference TRBV11-2 and TRBJ1-4, is EAGVAQSPRYKIIEKRQSVAFWCNPISGHATLYWYQQILGQGPKLLIQFQNNGVVDDSQLPKDRFSAERLKGVDSTLKIQPAKLEDSAVYLCASSHRVGKEKLFFGSGTQLSVL.

The chain couples TRBV2 to TRBJ2-1; 10 bases are shared with TRBD2. Per germline, CDR1 SNHLY and CDR2 FYNNEI. The CDR3 sequence is 15 residues long. Losses at the gene ends were 6 bases for V and 4 bases for J; bases not matched to a gene: 6. The CDR3 nucleotides read TGTGCCAGCAGATTCAGGACTAGCGGTTACAATGAGCAGTTCTTC. Translated: CASRFRTSGYNEQFF.

This chain links TRBV5-5 with TRBJ1-1, with D unclear. This CDR3 is built from 14 residues. V dropped 3 bases and J dropped 0 bases, with 9 bases sitting between them. Germline V CDR1 and CDR2: SGHKS, YYEKEE (reference sequence). DNA for the CDR3: TGTGCCAGCAGCTGGGCTGGCATGAACACTGAAGCTTTCTTT. It yields the protein CASSWAGMNTEAFF. Full variable domain (remainder filled in from reference TRBV5-5 and TRBJ1-1): DAGVTQSPTHLIKTRGQQVTLRCSPISGHKSVSWYQQVLGQGPQFIFQYYEKEERGRGNFPDRFSARQFPNYSSELNVNALLLGDSALYLCASSWAGMNTEAFFGQGTRLTVV.

This chain connects TRBV23-1 to TRBJ2-5, with D perhaps matching TRBD2 (6 bases). TRBV23-1 qualifies as an ORF whose function is uncertain. The CDR3 runs to 14 residues. V lost 6 bases and J 0 bases, leaving 11 bases between the germline ends. CDR3 sequence: CASSRGGYQETQYF. DNA of the CDR3: TGCGCCAGCAGCCGTGGGGGGTACCAAGAGACCCAGTACTTC.

The chain links TRBV29-1 to TRBJ2-1, with 8 bases matching TRBD2. The CDR3 runs 14 residues. The junction had 8 bases not matched to a gene; V was cut back by 6 bases and J by 4 bases. Germline V gene sequence: CDR1 SQVTM, CDR2 ANQGSEA. The DNA of the CDR3 is TGCAGCGTGTCGGAGACTAGCGTATACAATGAGCAGTTCTTC. Translation: CSVSETSVYNEQFF.

The chain uses TRBV6-6 and TRBJ1-4; 9 positions match TRBD1. With 5 bases clipped from V and 7 bases from J, the junction kept 8 bases outside the gene matches. The CDR3 sequence is 15 residues long. The V gene's germline CDR1 is MNHNY and CDR2 SVGAGI (reference sequence). This CDR3 is CASSGNRGLGEKLFF. The CDR3 nucleotides read TGTGCCAGCAGTGGTAACAGGGGGCTCGGTGAAAAACTGTTTTTT.

The J gene is TRBJ1-4, the V gene TRBV6-4, with 8 bases lining up with TRBD1. Germline CDR1 is MRHNA and CDR2 is SNTAGT. V lost 7 bases, J lost 8 bases, and 12 bases stayed unmatched. The length of the CDR3 is 15 residues. The CDR3 nucleotides read TGTGCCAGCATCCGGCAGGGGGCGCGATTGGAAAAACTGTTTTTT. Encoded protein: CASIRQGARLEKLFF.

V and J are TRBV13 and TRBJ1-5, with 8 bases identical to TRBD1. The trim removed 5 bases at V and 2 bases at J, leaving 2 bases unmatched. Germline values: CDR1 PRHDT, CDR2 FYEKMQ (reference sequence). The CDR3 runs 14 residues. In DNA form, the CDR3 reads TGTGCCAGCAGCCGGGGACAGGGCAATCAGCCCCAGCATTTT. Translated, it gives CASSRGQGNQPQHF.

The genes are TRBV5-4 and TRBJ1-1; 8 nucleotides match TRBD1. The CDR3 consists of 12 residues. V lost 6 bases, J lost 4 bases, and 2 bases stayed unmatched. Germline V gene sequence: CDR1 SGHNT, CDR2 YYREEE (reference sequence). The CDR3 loop reads CASKTGGTEAFF. The CDR3 coding sequence is TGTGCCAGCAAAACAGGGGGCACTGAAGCTTTCTTT.

The rearrangement joins TRBV18 to TRBJ1-1; possible D gene TRBD1, 6 bases. Trimming stripped 3 bases from V and 3 bases from J, with 11 bases between. This CDR3 has 14 amino acids. The germline gives CDR1 KGHSH, CDR2 LQKENI. As DNA, the CDR3 is TGTGCCAGCTCACCGCAGGGGTTCGACACTGAAGCTTTCTTT. Translating gives CASSPQGFDTEAFF.

The CDR3 sequence: CASSPSNTEAFF. Written as DNA, the CDR3 is TGTGCCAGCAGCCCGTCGAACACTGAAGCTTTCTTT. The V and J genes are TRBV11-2 and TRBJ1-1; D not resolved. The V gene's germline CDR1 is SGHAT and CDR2 FQNNGV. Trimming shortened V by 5 bases and J by 1 base, and 5 bases separated the two germline ends. The CDR3 length is 12 residues.